This entry lists 20 T cell receptor beta chains sequenced from one sample in a study of T-cell reconstitution after alpha-beta-depleted transplantation in children (dated by TCRdb to 2015 to 2016). The method was PCR. Instrument used: Illumina HiSeq 2500. Molecular barcoding was employed in the preparation of TCR libraries, with unique molecular identifiers being used to normalize TCRbeta repertoire quantification. TCRdb reprocessed the public reads (quality trimming at Q25 with fastp, clone calling with MiXCR) and kept in-frame beta chains. A single entry per CDR3 protein holds the most common genes and DNA from its merged rows. This sample holds around 450,000 distinct CDR3 sequences; 10% were observed only once. Roughly 2% of the sample is held by the ten biggest clonotypes. Read against the paper, the sample's treatment or condition label means: allogeneic hematopoietic cell transplantation with graft depleted of TCRalphabeta T cells and CD19 B cells.

Sequences were derived from PBMCs, sampled before TCRalphabeta/CD19-depleted stem cell transplant. The receptors here all came from a child under 10 years old with inherited bone marrow failure, due to receive a stem cell transplant.

This clonotype appeared many times. The chain links TRBV9 to TRBJ2-7, with 8 bases that match TRBD2. J gave up 0 bases and V 0 bases, and 5 bases lay outside the gene matches. The germline V gene encodes CDR1 SGDLS and CDR2 YYNGEE. This CDR3 comprises 16 residues. The CDR3 reads CASSVGAGGPSYEQYF. The CDR3 nucleotides are TGTGCCAGCAGCGTAGGGGCGGGAGGACCCTCCTACGAGCAGTACTTC.

This clonotype occurred many times. V and J are TRBV7-2 and TRBJ2-3; possible D gene TRBD2, 6 bases. Trimming shortened V by 5 bases and J by 6 bases, and 12 bases separated the two germline ends. Germline values: CDR1 SGHTA, CDR2 FQGNSA. CDR3 length: 13 residues. The CDR3 loop reads CASSPDYPDTQYF. For the CDR3, the DNA is TGTGCCAGCAGCCCGGACTACCCGGATACGCAGTATTTT.

The chain links TRBV7-2 to TRBJ2-3; 8 positions match TRBD2. The CDR3 is 16 amino acids. The V gene's germline CDR1 is SGHTA and CDR2 FQGNSA. The V and J ends lost 5 bases and 4 bases, in that order; junction bases with no gene match: 11. The CDR3: CASSTQSGSVSDTQYF. CDR3 DNA: TGTGCCAGCAGCACCCAGAGCGGGAGTGTCTCAGATACGCAGTATTTT.

In its sample, this clonotype was seen many times. The V gene is TRBV20-1, the J gene TRBJ2-3; 8 bases fit TRBD2. CDR1 and CDR2 from the germline V gene are DFQATT and SNEGSKA (reference sequence). The V segment lost 0 bases and the J segment 6 bases; nucleotides outside the gene matches: 11. The CDR3 has 16 amino acids. The CDR3 region is CSARDLLGLAVDTQYF. The CDR3, as DNA: TGCAGTGCTAGAGACCTACTAGGACTAGCCGTGGATACGCAGTATTTT.

This chain joins TRBV29-1 and TRBJ2-2; D ambiguous. V was clipped by 7 bases and J by 2 bases, with 11 bases between them. The length of the CDR3 is 13 residues. Germline CDR1 and CDR2: SQVTM and ANQGSEA. CDR3 coding DNA: TGCAGCGCTTTGACTCCAAACACCGGGGAGCTGTTTTTT. Its protein product is CSALTPNTGELFF.

V usage is TRBV6-5 and J usage is TRBJ2-7; D gene uncertain. The CDR3 spans 14 residues. Germline V gives CDR1 MNHEY, CDR2 SVGAGI. V was trimmed by 4 bases and J by 0 bases, leaving 10 bases between them. The CDR3 region is CASSSPANSYEQYF. The CDR3 region has the DNA TGTGCCAGCAGTTCTCCCGCGAACTCCTACGAGCAGTACTTC.

As for this clonotype: Given a much more abundant clone one base away, this may be a read error. The V call is TRBV29-1, the J call TRBJ2-1, with a weak D call TRBD2 (6 bases). CDR3 length: 13 residues. Germline lookup yields CDR1 SQVTM and CDR2 ANQGSEA. The CDR3 reads CRGLRETGDEQFF. As DNA, the CDR3 is TGCAGGGGACTTCGGGAGACCGGAGATGAGCAGTTCTTC.

This clonotype came up many times. The V call is TRBV20-1, the J call TRBJ2-2; D unclear. This CDR3 comprises 13 residues. Germline V CDR1 and CDR2: DFQATT, SNEGSKA (reference sequence). Between the trimmed V and J ends, which lost 4 bases and 2 bases, there was a span of 8 bases. In DNA, the CDR3 is TGCAGTGCTATCCCTCCTAACACCGGGGAGCTGTTTTTT. This sequence encodes CSAIPPNTGELFF.

This clonotype was detected many times. For the CDR3, the DNA is TGCAGTGTAGCTAAAGGGGATGGATATGGCTACACCTTC. Protein sequence: CSVAKGDGYGYTF. The J gene is TRBJ1-2, the V gene TRBV20-1; D might be TRBD1 (5 bases). CDR1 is DFQATT, CDR2 SNEGSKA, per germline (reference sequence). The CDR3 is made up of 13 amino acids. Trimming removed 7 bases from V and 5 bases from J, with 17 bases in between.

Ten or more counts support this clonotype. The chain uses TRBV29-1 and TRBJ2-7, with 11 bases that match TRBD2. Germline assignment: CDR1 SQVTM and CDR2 ANQGSEA. This CDR3 is 16 amino acids long. Trimming removed 6 bases from V and 3 bases from J; junction bases left unmatched: 13. This chain's CDR3 is CSVVHPSGRLLYEQYF. The DNA for the CDR3 is TGCAGCGTCGTTCACCCTAGCGGGAGGCTACTCTACGAGCAGTACTTC.

This clonotype was seen many times. J is TRBJ2-5 and V is TRBV29-1, with TRBD1 as a possible D gene (6 bases). V was cut by 2 bases and J by 2 bases, with 12 bases left in between. The CDR3 sequence is 14 residues long. The germline CDR1 and CDR2 sequences are SQVTM and ANQGSEA. The CDR3 sequence is CSVEFVQGQETQYF. CDR3 DNA: TGCAGCGTTGAATTCGTCCAGGGGCAAGAGACCCAGTACTTC.

The V call is TRBV5-5, the J call TRBJ2-1, with 11 nucleotides matching TRBD2. The germline V gene has CDR1 SGHKS and CDR2 YYEKEE (reference sequence). The CDR3 spans 16 residues. V gave up 6 bases and J gave up 5 bases; unmatched junction bases: 10. CDR3: CASKIPLAGEDNEQFF. In DNA form, the CDR3 reads TGTGCCAGCAAAATCCCACTAGCGGGAGAAGACAATGAGCAGTTCTTC. The entire variable domain, with the rest obtained from reference TRBV5-5 and TRBJ2-1, is as follows: DAGVTQSPTHLIKTRGQQVTLRCSPISGHKSVSWYQQVLGQGPQFIFQYYEKEERGRGNFPDRFSARQFPNYSSELNVNALLLGDSALYLCASKIPLAGEDNEQFFGPGTRLTVL.

The chain is built from TRBV7-9 and TRBJ2-7, with D tentatively TRBD2 (6 bases). V dropped 5 bases and J dropped 5 bases, with 22 bases sitting between them. CDR3 size: 16 residues. Germline CDR1 and CDR2: SEHNR and FQNEAQ (reference sequence). The CDR3 here is CASSRERGTYPNEQYF. The CDR3, as DNA: TGTGCCAGCAGCCGCGAGCGCGGGACCTATCCCAACGAGCAGTACTTC.

This clonotype was recorded at least ten times. This CDR3 reads CSARGSRAGQPQHF. In DNA, the CDR3 is TGCAGTGCTAGGGGGTCCAGGGCTGGCCAGCCCCAGCATTTT. The chain recombines TRBV20-1 with TRBJ1-5; weak D call: TRBD1 (5 bases). Per germline, CDR1 DFQATT and CDR2 SNEGSKA (reference sequence). The CDR3 is 14 residues long. Trimming removed 3 bases at V and 7 bases at J, with 16 bases between.

This clonotype occurred many times. V and J are TRBV27 and TRBJ2-6; D is unresolved. The germline V gene has CDR1 MNHEY and CDR2 SMNVEV (reference sequence). CDR3 length: 16 residues. V dropped 6 bases and J dropped 0 bases, with 12 bases sitting between them. CDR3 region: CASRPLGRSGANVLTF. In nucleotides, the CDR3 is TGTGCCAGCAGGCCCCTAGGACGCTCTGGGGCCAACGTCCTGACTTTC.

Ten or more counts support this clonotype. This rearrangement joins TRBV29-1 to TRBJ2-3, with D perhaps TRBD1 (6 bases). Trimming pared 7 bases from V and 2 bases from J, leaving 13 bases between. This CDR3 contains 13 residues. Germline CDR1 and CDR2: SQVTM and ANQGSEA. The CDR3 is CSGEQGPTDTQYF. CDR3 nucleotide sequence: TGCAGCGGAGAACAGGGCCCCACAGATACGCAGTATTTT.

A remark on this clonotype: This could be a read error, since a much larger clone is one nucleotide away. V and J are TRBV10-3 and TRBJ2-1, with no clear D. This CDR3 has 14 residues. Germline V gene sequence: CDR1 ENHRY, CDR2 SYGVKD. DNA of the CDR3: TGTGCCATCAGTGAGTCGGGCCATATCAATGAGCGGTTCTTC. Protein product: CAISESGHINERFF.

This clonotype was seen many times. The rearrangement links TRBV9 to TRBJ2-2; 10 bases match TRBD1. The CDR3 extends over 16 amino acids. Germline V gives CDR1 SGDLS, CDR2 YYNGEE. Unmatched junction bases numbered 7, after V lost 0 bases and J lost 8 bases. The DNA of the CDR3 is TGTGCCAGCAGCGTAGACGGACAGGGGGTTCTTGGGGAGCTGTTTTTT. Its translation: CASSVDGQGVLGELFF.

This clonotype has more than one count but fewer than ten. The rearrangement uses TRBV4-3 and TRBJ2-5; D unresolved. Germline V CDR1 and CDR2: LGHNA, YSLEER. There are 16 residues in the CDR3. V gave up 4 bases and J gave up 2 bases, with 17 bases separating them. CDR3 sequence (DNA): TGCGCCAGCAGCCCCGGGCACCACACATTACAAGAGACCCAGTACTTC. Translating it yields CASSPGHHTLQETQYF.

This clonotype turned up a few times. The rearrangement links TRBV20-1 to TRBJ2-7; possible D gene TRBD1, 6 bases. Germline assignment: CDR1 DFQATT and CDR2 SNEGSKA (reference sequence). Trimming stripped 1 base from V and 2 bases from J, with 21 bases between. The CDR3 covers 17 residues. In DNA form, the CDR3 reads TGCAGTGCTAGAGCCAGACCCGGGACATCCGTTGCCTACGAGCAGTACTTC. Translated, it gives CSARARPGTSVAYEQYF.